This TCR beta chain was captured by sequencing in a study of vaccination effects on CD4 cells after COVID-19. Study background: The two convalescent patients provided samples 16 days and one week before vaccination. Study-wide findings and caveats: Predominantly, the post-vaccine spike-reactive clones of convalescents comprised new vaccine-induced clones. Long after vaccination, the clones induced by infection and by vaccine shrank markedly in size.

ViraFEST assay sequencing came after antigen-specific CD4+ T cells were expanded with viral peptide pools. Subsequent to less than 13 days of culture, CD4+ T cells were isolated. SARS-CoV-2 infected the person between March and December 2020, as confirmed by PCR. A few million PBMC per well were cultured with 10 IU/ml IL-2 and roughly 10 ug/ml peptides. V shed 2 bases and J shed 3 bases, with 8 bases lying between them. The CDR3 loop spans 13 amino acids. Germline V gene data show CDR1 as MNHNY and CDR2 as SVGAGI (reference sequence). As for this clone: Its antigen is still unknown.

Only in-frame clones appear in the TCRdb table, and some are missing; sequencing was by immunoSEQ multiplex PCR. This table holds roughly 35,000 clones, approximately 78% found once. Specimen: CD4+ T cells from PBMCs cultured with HCoV-NL63 spike peptides, collected before COVID-19 vaccination. The TCR comes from a human donor who had a prior SARS-CoV-2 infection. The chain combines TRBV6-6 with TRBJ2-7; possible D gene TRBD1, 6 bases. The CDR3 here is CASSYRTDYEQYF. The DNA of the CDR3 is TGTGCCAGCAGTTACCGGACAGACTACGAGCAGTACTTC.